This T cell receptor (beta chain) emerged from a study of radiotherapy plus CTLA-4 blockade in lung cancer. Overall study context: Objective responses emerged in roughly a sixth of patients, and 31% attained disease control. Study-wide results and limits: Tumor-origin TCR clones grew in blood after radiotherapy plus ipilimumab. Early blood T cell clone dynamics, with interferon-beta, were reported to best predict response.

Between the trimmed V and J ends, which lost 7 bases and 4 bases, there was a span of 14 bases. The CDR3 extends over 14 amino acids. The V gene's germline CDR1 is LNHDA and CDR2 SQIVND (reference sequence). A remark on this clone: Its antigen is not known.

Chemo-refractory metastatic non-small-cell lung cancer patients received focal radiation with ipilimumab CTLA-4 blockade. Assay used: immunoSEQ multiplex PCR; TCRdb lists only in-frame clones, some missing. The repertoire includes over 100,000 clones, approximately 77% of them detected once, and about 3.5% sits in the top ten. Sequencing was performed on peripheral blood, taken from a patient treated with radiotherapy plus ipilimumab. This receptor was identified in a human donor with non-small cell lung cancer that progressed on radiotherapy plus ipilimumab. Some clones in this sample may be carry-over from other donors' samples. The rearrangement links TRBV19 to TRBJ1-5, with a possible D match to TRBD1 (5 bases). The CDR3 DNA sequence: TGTGCCAGTACCCAGGGTTTTGGGAATCAGCCCCAGCATTTT. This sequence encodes CASTQGFGNQPQHF. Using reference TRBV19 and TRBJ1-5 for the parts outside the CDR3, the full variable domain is DGGITQSPKYLFRKEGQNVTLSCEQNLNHDAMYWYRQDPGQGLRLIYYSQIVNDFQKGDIAEGYSVSREKKESFPLTVTSAQKNPTAFYLCASTQGFGNQPQHFGDGTRLSIL.